This is a list of T cell receptor beta chains from one sample in a study of T-cell memory formation after mild COVID-19. TCRdb fed the 5' RACE reads into MiXCR, producing one record per CDR3 protein. This sample has 470,000 or so distinct CDR3 sequences; around 18% occur once, and the top ten carry approximately 8.1%. The sample consisted of PBMCs or a T cell subset sorted from them (not recorded which). These receptors were taken from an adult woman who had mild COVID-19 (a few samples of this study predate the infection). Cell type and time point are not known. Each CDR3 is given with its conserved first and last residue. The D gene is left open where the match is weak. Clone size is given for some rows only: seen once, a few or many times, or a class if the clone is expanded.

d_call	v_call	j_call	clone_size	cdr3_aa	cdr3_nt
-	TRBV19	TRBJ1-2	-	CASSMMTSYGYTF	TGTGCCAGTAGTATGATGACATCCTATGGCTACACCTTC
-	TRBV12-3/TRBV12-4	TRBJ2-7	few	CASSFGNLPYEQYF	TGTGCCAGCAGTTTCGGTAACCTCCCCTACGAGCAGTACTTC
TRBD2	TRBV7-3	TRBJ2-2	-	CASTLAGGANTGELFF	TGTGCCAGCACCTTAGCGGGGGGCGCGAACACCGGGGAGCTGTTTTTT
-	TRBV12-3/TRBV12-4	TRBJ1-2	-	CASKSGAHYTF	TGTGCCAGCAAATCAGGTGCCCACTACACCTTC
TRBD2	TRBV6-4	TRBJ2-3	many	CASSDEAGGPSDTQYF	TGTGCCAGCAGTGACGAAGCGGGGGGGCCATCAGATACGCAGTATTTT
TRBD1	TRBV7-2	TRBJ1-3	-	CASSSGQGANTIYF	TGTGCCAGCAGTTCCGGACAGGGGGCGAACACCATATATTTT
-	TRBV6-1	TRBJ2-2	-	CASSFFGELFF	TGTGCCAGCAGTTTCTTTGGGGAGCTGTTTTTT
-	TRBV11-3	TRBJ2-1	few	CASSFPPNNEQFF	TGTGCCAGCAGCTTTCCCCCCAACAATGAGCAGTTCTTC
-	TRBV5-1	TRBJ1-4	-	CASSLYGQLNEKLFF	TGCGCCAGCAGCTTGTATGGACAGCTGAATGAAAAACTGTTTTTT
-	TRBV10-3	TRBJ2-3	few	CAISETSPGDTQYF	TGTGCCATCAGTGAGACTAGCCCGGGAGATACGCAGTATTTT
-	TRBV5-1	TRBJ2-2	-	CASSPGSHTGELFF	TGCGCCAGCAGCCCTGGATCCCACACCGGGGAGCTGTTTTTT
TRBD1	TRBV3-1	TRBJ2-5	-	CASSQDYDRVKTQYF	TGTGCCAGCAGCCAAGATTACGACAGGGTCAAGACCCAGTACTTC
TRBD2	TRBV19	TRBJ2-7	-	CASSLAGVGFHEQYF	TGTGCCAGTTCCCTAGCGGGAGTAGGCTTCCACGAGCAGTACTTC
-	TRBV2	TRBJ1-5	many	CASSEFGIGYNQPQHF	TGTGCCAGCAGTGAATTTGGGATAGGGTACAATCAGCCCCAGCATTTT
-	TRBV7-2	TRBJ1-3	few	CASSLGAGQGNTIYF	TGTGCCAGCAGCTTAGGAGCAGGACAAGGAAACACCATATATTTT
TRBD1	TRBV5-1	TRBJ1-1	few	CASSGGQGITEAFF	TGCGCCAGCAGCGGGGGACAGGGAATCACTGAAGCTTTCTTT